The present T cell receptor beta chain was sequenced within a study of Graves' ophthalmopathy and Graves' hyperthyroidism (dated by TCRdb to about 2018). Concerning the study at large: Peripheral blood was collected before any treatment was given, at the time of initial diagnosis. TCR beta repertoire signatures were used to distinguish Graves' ophthalmopathy from Graves' hyperthyroidism and to predict progression to ophthalmopathy. The 95 to 100 discovery patients were divided at random into training and test sets in a 7:3 ratio. In total, around 140 blood samples were TCR-sequenced: 43 ophthalmopathy, some 75 hyperthyroidism and 17 hyperthyroidism-to-ophthalmopathy patients. Following sample collection, hyperthyroidism patients were given methimazole at a starting dose of 30 mg daily, and ophthalmopathy patients were given high-dose intravenous methylprednisolone. An independent validation cohort comprised 18 hyperthyroidism patients and 15 to 17 patients who later progressed from hyperthyroidism to ophthalmopathy. To explore V-J signatures that distinguish ophthalmopathy from hyperthyroidism, a discovery set of roughly 98 patients was enrolled, made up of more than 40 with ophthalmopathy and fewer than 60 with stable hyperthyroidism. In roughly 6 hyperthyroidism patients, the T-cell repertoires found in thyroid tissue were compared with those found in blood. The paper as a whole reports these results and caveats: No statistical method was used to predetermine the sample size, and group allocation was not hidden from the investigators. Most expanded thyroid clonotypes with frequency above 0.001 were also detected in blood, suggesting blood repertoires may reflect the thyroid immune response. In cross-validation, the 13-signature model distinguished ophthalmopathy from stable hyperthyroidism with about 89% sensitivity and around 83% specificity, while in the test set the corresponding values were approximately 79% and 70%. In validation, the model predicted ophthalmopathy progression with more than 55% sensitivity and around 72% specificity; about a dozen predicted patients were CT-confirmed with GO in a median of roughly 6.8 months.

For repertoire sequencing, TCR beta CDR3 regions were amplified from RNA transcripts. The first round of RT-PCR was done with HTBI primers and the Qiagen OneStep RT-PCR kit, and was followed by a second round of multiplex PCR, then size selection and purification. Sequencing of the libraries was carried out on an Illumina HiSeq2000 in paired-end mode with 100 bp reads. As for how the authors treated the data: SOAPnuke was used to process the reads, throwing out any read that had adapters, had uncalled bases, had a mean Phred below 15, or lacked an exact constant-primer or identifier match. High-quality paired reads were merged with COPE v1.2.5. Each unique nucleotide sequence was defined as a clonotype, and clonotypes were aligned to IMGT TRB V, D and J references with MiTCR v1.1. Analysis was restricted to V-J combinations with a frequency above 0.0001, which covered roughly 99% of repertoires. For each V-J combination, a TCR clonal expansion and chaos score was defined as F50 clonal expansion divided by the chaos observed in the TCRdist matrix. Welch's t-statistics and random forest were used to reduce the features to about 14 V-J combinations, which were then used as input to a naive Bayes classifier. The similarity between thyroid and blood repertoires was quantified using the Morisita-Horn index. In-frame beta chains were kept once TCRdb had trimmed the public reads at Q25 with fastp and called clones with MiXCR. Every distinct CDR3 protein forms one entry, paired with its most common genes and DNA. The V and J calls, along with clone size, are taken from TCRdb and not from the paper's own processing. Across this sample there are 210,000 or so distinct CDR3 sequences, with roughly 27% seen only once. The top ten hold 9.1% of the sample.

The trim is 9 bases for V and 3 bases for J, with a gap of 14 bases between the germline ends. The germline V gene encodes CDR1 KGHDR and CDR2 SFDVKD. The CDR3, from cysteine to phenylalanine, totals 14 residues. Only the CDR3 DNA is retained, 42 bases long and in frame from the first base. Patients with ophthalmopathy had moderately to severely active disease, with a Clinical Activity Score of 3 or more, a NOSPECS grade of 4 or more, and a disease duration of less than 3 months. Patients with other autoimmune diseases, uncontrolled infections, pregnancy or lactation were excluded from the study. Clinical symptoms, serum thyroxine, TRAb, thyroid ultrasound and orbital computed tomography were used for diagnosis. Ficoll-Paque density gradient centrifugation was used to isolate PBMCs from about 10 ml of fresh peripheral blood. Trizol reagent was used to extract the total RNA, and its quality was then checked on an Agilent 2100 Bioanalyzer.

This clonotype was counted many times. No cognate antigen has been identified for it. No quality values exist for individual bases; no much larger clone is one base distant. The sequence links TRBV24-1 to TRBJ1-5; perhaps TRBD1 is the D gene, with 6 bases matching. Sequencing was performed on peripheral blood. This clonotype was sampled from a man aged 45-65 years with Graves' ophthalmopathy. Donor details come from another sample of the same person, matched by shared clones. Here the CDR3 is given as CATPTRGPNQPQHF. The bases are TGTGCCACCCCAACCAGGGGACCCAATCAGCCCCAGCATTTT.